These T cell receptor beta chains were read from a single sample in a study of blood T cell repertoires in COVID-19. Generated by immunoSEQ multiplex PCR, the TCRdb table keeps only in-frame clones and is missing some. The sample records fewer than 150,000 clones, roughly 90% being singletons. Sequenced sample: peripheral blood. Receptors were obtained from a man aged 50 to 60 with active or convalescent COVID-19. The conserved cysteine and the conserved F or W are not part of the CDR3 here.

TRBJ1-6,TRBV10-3,AISENRDNSPLH
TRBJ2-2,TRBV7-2,ASSPGGGLLVTGELF
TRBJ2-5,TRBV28,ASSPTGVPGETQY
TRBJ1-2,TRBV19,ASSIGYLVYGYT
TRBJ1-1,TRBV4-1,ASSQGAGRGRTEAF
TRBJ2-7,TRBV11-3,ASSGGGPYYEQY
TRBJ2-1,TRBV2,ASSGGTSGTNEQF
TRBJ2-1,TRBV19,ASVRQGHNEQF
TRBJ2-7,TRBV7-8,ASRPGGAREQY
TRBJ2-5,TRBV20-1,SAIDMETQY
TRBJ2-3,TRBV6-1,ASREGGTDTQY
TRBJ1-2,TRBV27,ASSFFRGGANYGYT
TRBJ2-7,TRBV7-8,ASSLGTSGRGYYEQY
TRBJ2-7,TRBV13,ASSLASSSYEQY
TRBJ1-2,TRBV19,ASSGPTDYHT
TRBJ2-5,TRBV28,ASRPGQGRWETQY
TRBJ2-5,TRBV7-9,ASSLGRGETQY
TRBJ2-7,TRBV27,ASSLGRGREGTYEQY
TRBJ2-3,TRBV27,ASSFGAGPSTDTQY
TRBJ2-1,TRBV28,ASSRIAGGNEQF
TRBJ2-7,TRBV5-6,ASSSWTSGPNLRYEQY
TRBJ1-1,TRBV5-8,ASSLAGQSNTEAF
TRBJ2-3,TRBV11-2,ASSLGGGSRTDTQY
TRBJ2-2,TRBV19,ASSIGAGINTGELF
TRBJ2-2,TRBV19,ASNTGTPTTGELF